This TCR beta chain came from a study of T cell responses to AZD1222 COVID-19 vaccine. Study-wide findings and caveats: Close to half of spike-specific TCRs reportedly recognize unmutated variant regions.

A remark on this clone: As yet, its antigen is unknown.

Second doses were pooled across both intervals (about 4 or about 12 weeks). Sequencing used immunoSEQ multiplex PCR; TCRdb keeps in-frame clones, though not all of them. In the table there are 110,000 or so clones, roughly 88% of which are singletons. V lost 4 bases, J lost 0 bases, and 3 bases stayed unmatched. The CDR3 runs to 15 residues. Per germline, CDR1 SGHTA and CDR2 FQGTGA. This receptor was taken from an adult who received the AZD1222 COVID-19 vaccine. Sequenced material: peripheral blood, taken 28 days after the second AZD1222 dose. The rearrangement links TRBV7-3 to TRBJ2-3; TRBD2 matches at 8 bases. CDR3: CASSSTGGSTDTQYF. The DNA for the CDR3 is TGTGCCAGCAGCTCGACGGGGGGGAGCACAGATACGCAGTATTTT.